This is a list of T cell receptor beta chains from one sample in a study of Ad26.COV2.S vaccination and SARS-CoV-2 variants. The data were produced by immunoSEQ multiplex PCR, yet TCRdb's version contains in-frame clones alone and is incomplete. The data contain 300,000 to 400,000 clones, about 85% of them singletons. Here the sequenced sample was peripheral blood, taken in a trial of Ad26.COV2.S vaccine versus placebo. All receptors come from a person between 18 and 60 years old who received the Ad26.COV2.S COVID-19 vaccine or a placebo. Each CDR3 is given with its conserved first and last residue. D genes are given only for firm matches. Size tells how often a clone was seen (once, few, many) or the class of an expanded clone, and some rows leave it out.

>TRBV28|once|TRBD2|TRBJ2-2
TGTGCCAGCACCCCGGGACTAGCGGGAGGGTACACCGGGGAGCTGTTTTTT
CASTPGLAGGYTGELFF
>TRBV6-5|.|.|TRBJ1-6
TGTGCCAGCAGAGGACAGACCTATAATTCACCCCTCCACTTT
CASRGQTYNSPLHF
>TRBV27|.|TRBD2|TRBJ2-1
TGTGCCAGCAGTTTACAACGACTAGCGGGAGGGCCCTCTGTGTGGAATGAGCAGTTCTTC
CASSLQRLAGGPSVWNEQFF
>TRBV15|.|.|TRBJ1-4
TGTGCCACCAGCAGCGGGCCGTGGGAAAAACTGTTTTTT
CATSSGPWEKLFF
>TRBV15|.|.|TRBJ2-1
TGTGCCACCAGCAGAGATGGCTCAGGCTTTTACAATGAGCAGTTCTTC
CATSRDGSGFYNEQFF
>TRBV5-1|.|TRBD1|TRBJ2-2
TGCGCCAGCAGCTTACAGGGGGCATTGGGGGAGCTGTTTTTT
CASSLQGALGELFF
>TRBV19|.|.|TRBJ1-4
TGTGCCAGTAGTACCCCCAAAGGGACTAATGAAAAACTGTTTTTT
CASSTPKGTNEKLFF
>TRBV5-1|.|TRBD1|TRBJ2-7
TGCGCCAGCAGTTTGGACAGGGGGCTTTGGGAGCAGTACTTC
CASSLDRGLWEQYF
>TRBV19|.|.|TRBJ2-7
TGTGCCAGTAGTGTTACAGGGTGGTACGAGCAGTACTTC
CASSVTGWYEQYF
>TRBV10-2|few|.|TRBJ2-7
TGCGCCAGCAGTGAATCCAGGGGCCGCGTCGACGAGCAGTACTTC
CASSESRGRVDEQYF
>TRBV6-2/TRBV6-3|.|.|TRBJ1-2
TGTGCCAGCAGCCTAGACAGGCCCTCGCTTGGCTACACCTTC
CASSLDRPSLGYTF
>TRBV13|.|.|TRBJ2-5
TGTGCCAGCAGCTTAACTCCCCGAGGGACCCAGTACTTC
CASSLTPRGTQYF
>TRBV9|.|.|TRBJ1-3
TGTGCCAGCAGCGTAGAACAGTTCTCTGGAAACACCATATATTTT
CASSVEQFSGNTIYF
>TRBV28|.|TRBD1|TRBJ1-5
TGTGCCAGCAGTTTATTGGGTTTTCGGGACAGGGGCAATCAGCCCCAGCATTTT
CASSLLGFRDRGNQPQHF
>TRBV18|.|.|TRBJ2-2
TGTGCCAGCTCACCACCGGCCAGGGTGAACACCGGGGAGCTGTTTTTT
CASSPPARVNTGELFF
>TRBV5-4|once|.|TRBJ1-2
TGTGCCAGCAGAACCACCCACAGTAGACAAGTGGAGGCCGACTATGGCTACACCTTC
CASRTTHSRQVEADYGYTF
>TRBV19|.|.|TRBJ2-2
TGTGCCAGTCGATTTGGGGGTCGGGGCACCGGGGAGCTGTTTTTT
CASRFGGRGTGELFF
>TRBV3-1/TRBV3-2|.|.|TRBJ2-5
TGTGCCAGCAGCCCAAGGGAAGTCAAAAACTTGCGGGGAGAGACCCAGTACTTC
CASSPREVKNLRGETQYF
>TRBV6-1|.|.|TRBJ1-2
TGTGCCAGCAGTGAAGGCGGGGGGGCCACCTATGGCTACACCTTC
CASSEGGGATYGYTF
>TRBV4-3|once|TRBD2|TRBJ2-7
TGCGCCAGCAGCGTCTCGACTAGCGGAACCTACGAGCAGTACTTC
CASSVSTSGTYEQYF
>TRBV2|.|TRBD1|TRBJ2-1
TGTGCCAGCAGTACTGGGACAGGGTACTCCTACAATGAGCAGTTCTTC
CASSTGTGYSYNEQFF
>TRBV30|.|TRBD2|TRBJ2-1
TGTGCCGGTCGGCGGGAGGGCCTGAACAATGAGCAGTTCTTC
CAGRREGLNNEQFF
>TRBV4-1|.|.|TRBJ2-1
TGCGCCAGCAGCCAAGAGGCGGTAGGCTACAATGAGCAGTTCTTC
CASSQEAVGYNEQFF
>TRBV16|.|TRBD1|TRBJ2-4
TGTGCCAGCAGCCAATGGGGACAGGGGGCCAAAAACATTCAGTACTTC
CASSQWGQGAKNIQYF
>TRBV2|.|TRBD1|TRBJ2-1
TGTGCCAGCAGTGAATCCGGGACAGGGAACAATGAGCAGTTCTTC
CASSESGTGNNEQFF
>TRBV7-6|.|.|TRBJ1-3
TGTGCCAGCAGCTTAGCGTTGGGGTATTCTGGAAACACCATATATTTT
CASSLALGYSGNTIYF
>TRBV5-4|.|.|TRBJ2-2
TGTGCCAGCAGCTCTCCTAGGGGGGACACCGGGGAGCTGTTTTTT
CASSSPRGDTGELFF
>TRBV3-1/TRBV3-2|.|.|TRBJ2-4
TGTGCCAGCAGCCAAGTCCAAAAAAAACAGTACTTC
CASSQVQKKQYF
>TRBV2|.|TRBD1|TRBJ2-3
TGTGCCAGGTCCGGGACAGGAGTAAATACGCAGTATTTT
CARSGTGVNTQYF
>TRBV15|once|TRBD2|TRBJ2-7
TGTGCCACCAGCAGAGGGGAAGCGGGAGGGTACGAGCAGTACTTC
CATSRGEAGGYEQYF
>TRBV7-2|.|TRBD2|TRBJ2-1
TGTGCCAGCAGCCCCGGGACTAGAGGAGACAATGAGCAGTTCTTC
CASSPGTRGDNEQFF
>TRBV4-1|.|TRBD1|TRBJ1-2
TGCGCCAGCAGCCAGGAACCAAGACCAGGGGGCATCTATGGCTACACCTTC
CASSQEPRPGGIYGYTF
>TRBV10-1|.|TRBD2|TRBJ2-3
TGCGCCAGCAGTGATTCTAGCGGCAGCACAGATACGCAGTATTTT
CASSDSSGSTDTQYF
>TRBV18|.|.|TRBJ1-2
TGTGCCAGCTCAGCTGCAGGAAACTATGGCTACACCTTC
CASSAAGNYGYTF
>TRBV6-1|.|TRBD1|TRBJ1-2
TGTGCCAGCAGAACAGGGGGCGCCGGTGGCTACACCTTC
CASRTGGAGGYTF
>TRBV29-1|.|.|TRBJ1-2
TGCAGCGTTGAAGGCAGTTGGGGGGACGTCTCTGGCTACACCTTC
CSVEGSWGDVSGYTF
>TRBV2|many|.|TRBJ1-5
TGTGCCAGCAGTGCAGGGCGCAATCAGCCCCAGCATTTT
CASSAGRNQPQHF
>TRBV6-2/TRBV6-3|.|.|TRBJ2-1
TGTGCCAGCAGTCGGACAGCGGCGAGCTCCTACAATGAGCAGTTCTTC
CASSRTAASSYNEQFF
>TRBV24-1|once|.|TRBJ2-2
TGTGCCACCAGTGATTTGAGGCAGGGAAGCACCGGGGAGCTGTTTTTT
CATSDLRQGSTGELFF
>TRBV5-1|.|TRBD1|TRBJ1-6
TGCGCCAGCAGCTTGGAGGGACAGATCCATAATTCACCCCTCCACTTT
CASSLEGQIHNSPLHF
>TRBV18|.|TRBD2|TRBJ2-3
TGTGCCAGCTCACCAACTGAACTAGCGGTGACTCGGGATACGCAGTATTTT
CASSPTELAVTRDTQYF
>TRBV5-1|.|TRBD1|TRBJ2-7
TGCGCCAGCAGCTTTAAGACAGGGCTTGACTCCCGGCACGAGCAGTACTTC
CASSFKTGLDSRHEQYF
>TRBV5-5|.|TRBD1|TRBJ2-2
TGTGCCAGCAGCCGGAAGACAGGGATCAGTGTTTCCGGGGAGCTGTTTTTT
CASSRKTGISVSGELFF
>TRBV4-3|few|TRBD1|TRBJ1-2
TGCGCCAGCAGCCAAGATCTAAGGGACAGCTTATTCTATGGCTACACCTTC
CASSQDLRDSLFYGYTF
>TRBV11-2|.|.|TRBJ1-3
TGTGCCACCCGGCATGTTAACGGGGAAGGAAACACCATATATTTT
CATRHVNGEGNTIYF
>TRBV5-4|.|TRBD1|TRBJ2-2
TGTGCCAGCAGCCCGACAGGGTTTCCCGGGGAGCTGTTTTTT
CASSPTGFPGELFF